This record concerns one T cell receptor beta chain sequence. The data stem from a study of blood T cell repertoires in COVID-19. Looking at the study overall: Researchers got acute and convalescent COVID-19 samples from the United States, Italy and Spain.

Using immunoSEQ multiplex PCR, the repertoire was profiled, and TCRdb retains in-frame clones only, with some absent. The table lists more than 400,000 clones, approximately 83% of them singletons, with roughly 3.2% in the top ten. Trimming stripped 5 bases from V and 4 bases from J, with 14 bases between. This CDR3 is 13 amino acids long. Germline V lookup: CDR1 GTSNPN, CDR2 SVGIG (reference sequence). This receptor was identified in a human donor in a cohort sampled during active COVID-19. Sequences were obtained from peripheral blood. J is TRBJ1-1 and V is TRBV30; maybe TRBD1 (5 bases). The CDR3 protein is CAWVRGGGTEAFF. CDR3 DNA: TGTGCCTGGGTGCGGGGGGGAGGCACTGAAGCTTTCTTT.